This T cell receptor (beta chain) appears in the sequencing data of a study of Graves' ophthalmopathy and Graves' hyperthyroidism. For repertoire sequencing, the TCR beta CDR3 regions were amplified from RNA transcripts. The first round was an RT-PCR with HTBI primers, and the second round was a multiplex PCR. TCRdb recomputed calls from the multiplex PCR reads with MiXCR, one row per CDR3 protein. The profile shows 650,000 to 900,000 distinct CDR3 sequences, 40% of them singletons. The CDR3 is 14 residues long. J lost 2 bases, V lost 10 bases, and 10 bases had no gene match. Germline lookup yields CDR1 MGHDK and CDR2 SYGVNS.

This sequence originates from an adult man with Graves' ophthalmopathy. The sample consisted of peripheral blood. The V call is TRBV25-1, the J call TRBJ2-5; 7 bases are a match to TRBD1. The CDR3 region is CATQPLGQQETQYF. The CDR3 region has the DNA TGTGCCACCCAACCTCTGGGACAGCAAGAGACCCAGTACTTC.